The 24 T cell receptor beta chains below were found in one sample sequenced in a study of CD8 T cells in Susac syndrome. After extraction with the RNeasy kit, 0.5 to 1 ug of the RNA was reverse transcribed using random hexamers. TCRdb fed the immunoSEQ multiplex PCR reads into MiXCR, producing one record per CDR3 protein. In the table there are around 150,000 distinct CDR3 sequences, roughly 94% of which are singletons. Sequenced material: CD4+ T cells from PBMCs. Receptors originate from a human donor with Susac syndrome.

CDR3 sequence: CAWGGVGQPQHF. The CDR3 DNA is TGTGCCTGGGGTGGGGTTGGTCAGCCCCAGCATTTT. This chain connects TRBV30 to TRBJ1-5; D gene ambiguous. The germline V and J ends were trimmed by 5 bases and 6 bases, with 11 bases remaining between them. Per the germline V gene, CDR1 is GTSNPN and CDR2 is SVGIG (reference sequence). There are 12 residues in the CDR3. Variable domain in full (rest from reference TRBV30 and TRBJ1-5): SQTIHQWPATLVQPVGSPLSLECTVEGTSNPNLYWYRQAAGRGLQLLFYSVGIGQISSEVPQNLSASRPQDRQFILSSKKLLLSDSGFYLCAWGGVGQPQHFGDGTRLSIL.

DNA for the CDR3: TGTGCCAGCAGTTTTCCTGAAAAACTGTTTTTT. Encoded protein: CASSFPEKLFF. The chain combines TRBV12-3 or TRBV12-4 with TRBJ1-4; D call uncertain. The V and J ends lost 3 bases and 7 bases respectively, with 3 bases between them. The CDR3 loop spans 11 amino acids.

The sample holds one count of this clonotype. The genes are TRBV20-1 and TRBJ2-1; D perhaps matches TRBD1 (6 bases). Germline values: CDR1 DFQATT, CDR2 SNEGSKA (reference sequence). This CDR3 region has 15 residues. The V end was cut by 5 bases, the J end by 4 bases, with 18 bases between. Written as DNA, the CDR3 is TGCAGTGCTGGCACAGGGAGATTTAGTTACAATGAGCAGTTCTTC. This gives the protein CSAGTGRFSYNEQFF.

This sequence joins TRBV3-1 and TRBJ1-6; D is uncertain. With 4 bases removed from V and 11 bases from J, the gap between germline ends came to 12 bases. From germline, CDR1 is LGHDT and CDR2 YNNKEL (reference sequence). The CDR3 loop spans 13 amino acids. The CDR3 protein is CASSPTRRAPLHF. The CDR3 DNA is TGTGCCAGCAGCCCAACCAGGCGTGCACCCCTCCACTTT.

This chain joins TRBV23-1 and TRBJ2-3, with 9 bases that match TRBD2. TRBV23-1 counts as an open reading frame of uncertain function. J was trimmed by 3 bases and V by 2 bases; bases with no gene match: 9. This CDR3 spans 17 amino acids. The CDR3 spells CASSQSGVAGATDTQYF. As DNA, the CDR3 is TGCGCCAGCAGTCAAAGTGGGGTAGCGGGAGCAACAGATACGCAGTATTTT.

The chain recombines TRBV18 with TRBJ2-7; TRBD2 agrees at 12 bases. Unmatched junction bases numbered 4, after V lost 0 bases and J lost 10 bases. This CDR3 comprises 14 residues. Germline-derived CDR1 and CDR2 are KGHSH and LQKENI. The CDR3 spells CASSPPTSGSSQYF. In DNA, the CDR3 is TGTGCCAGCTCACCACCGACTAGCGGGAGCTCCCAGTACTTC.

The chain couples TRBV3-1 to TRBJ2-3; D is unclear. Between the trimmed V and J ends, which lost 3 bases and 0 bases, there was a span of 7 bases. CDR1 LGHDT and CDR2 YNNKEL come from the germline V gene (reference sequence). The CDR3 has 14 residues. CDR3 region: CASSHSLSTDTQYF. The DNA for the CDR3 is TGTGCCAGCAGCCACTCCCTTAGCACAGATACGCAGTATTTT.

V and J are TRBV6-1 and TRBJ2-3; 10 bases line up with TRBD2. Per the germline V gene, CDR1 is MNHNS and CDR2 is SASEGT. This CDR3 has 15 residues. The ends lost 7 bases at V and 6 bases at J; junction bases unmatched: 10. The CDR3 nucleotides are TGTGCCAGCATTAGGGCTAGCGGGGGCCCGGATACGCAGTATTTT. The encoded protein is CASIRASGGPDTQYF.

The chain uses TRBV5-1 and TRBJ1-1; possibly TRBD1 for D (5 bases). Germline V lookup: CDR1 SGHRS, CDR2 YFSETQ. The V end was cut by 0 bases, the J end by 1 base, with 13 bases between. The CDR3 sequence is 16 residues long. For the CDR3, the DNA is TGCGCCAGCAGCTTGGGTTCGGGGGGAGCGAACACTGAAGCTTTCTTT. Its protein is CASSLGSGGANTEAFF.

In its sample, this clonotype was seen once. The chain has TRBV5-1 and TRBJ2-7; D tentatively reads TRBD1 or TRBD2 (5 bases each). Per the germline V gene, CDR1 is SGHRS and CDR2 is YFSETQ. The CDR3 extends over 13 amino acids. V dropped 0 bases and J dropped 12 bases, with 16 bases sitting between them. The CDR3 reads CASSLAGRSSGYF. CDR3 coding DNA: TGCGCCAGCAGCTTGGCGGGACGGTCGTCTGGGTACTTC. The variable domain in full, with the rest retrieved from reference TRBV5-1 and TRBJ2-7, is KAGVTQTPRYLIKTRGQQVTLSCSPISGHRSVSWYQQTPGQGLQFLFEYFSETQRNKGNFPGRFSGRQFSNSRSEMNVSTLELGDSALYLCASSLAGRSSGYFGPGTRLTVT.

CDR3 nucleotides: TGTGCCAGCAGCTCCGGGGAGGCTCGATGGACTAGCGGGACCTACGAGCAGTACTTC. It encodes CASSSGEARWTSGTYEQYF. The chain recombines TRBV11-1 with TRBJ2-7; 12 bases map to TRBD2. J gave up 2 bases and V 4 bases, and 15 bases lay outside the gene matches. Germline V lookup: CDR1 SGHAT, CDR2 FQDESV (reference sequence). The CDR3 is made up of 19 amino acids.

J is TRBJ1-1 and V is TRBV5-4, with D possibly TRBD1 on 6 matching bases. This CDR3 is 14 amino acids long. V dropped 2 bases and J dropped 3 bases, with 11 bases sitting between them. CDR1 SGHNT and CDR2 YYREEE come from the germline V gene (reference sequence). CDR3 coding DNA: TGTGCCAGCAGCTTAGGGGGATCCGACACTGAAGCTTTCTTT. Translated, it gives CASSLGGSDTEAFF.

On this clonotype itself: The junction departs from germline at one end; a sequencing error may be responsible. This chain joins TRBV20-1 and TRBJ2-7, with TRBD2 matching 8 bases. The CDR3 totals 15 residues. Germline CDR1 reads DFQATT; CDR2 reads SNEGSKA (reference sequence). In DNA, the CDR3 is TGCAGTGCTAGTTTACGTAGCGGGGATTCCTACGGGCAGTACTTC. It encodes CSASLRSGDSYGQYF.

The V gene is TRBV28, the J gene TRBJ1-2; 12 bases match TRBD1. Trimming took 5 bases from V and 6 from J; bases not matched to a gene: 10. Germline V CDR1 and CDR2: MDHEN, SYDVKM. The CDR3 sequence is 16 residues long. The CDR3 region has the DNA TGTGCCAGCAGTACCGGGACAGGGGGCATCAAAGATGGCTACACCTTC. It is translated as CASSTGTGGIKDGYTF.

The CDR3 DNA follows: TGTGCCAGCAGGCGACAGGGGGAGAACTATGGCTACACCTTC. As protein: CASRRQGENYGYTF. The chain has TRBV12-3 or TRBV12-4 and TRBJ1-2; 9 bases map to TRBD1. This CDR3 spans 14 amino acids. Losses at the gene ends were 6 bases for V and 2 bases for J; bases not matched to a gene: 4.

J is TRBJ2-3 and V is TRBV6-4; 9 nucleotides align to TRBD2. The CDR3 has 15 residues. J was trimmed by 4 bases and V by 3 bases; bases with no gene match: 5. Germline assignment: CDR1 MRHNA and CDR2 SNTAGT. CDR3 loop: CASSDEASGADTQYF. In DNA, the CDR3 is TGTGCCAGCAGTGATGAGGCTAGCGGGGCAGATACGCAGTATTTT.

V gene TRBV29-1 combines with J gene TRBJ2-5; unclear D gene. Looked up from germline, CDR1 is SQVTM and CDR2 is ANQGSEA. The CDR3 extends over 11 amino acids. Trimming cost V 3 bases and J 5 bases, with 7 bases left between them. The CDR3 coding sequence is TGCAGCGTTGAGATCCGGGAGACCCAGTACTTC. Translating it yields CSVEIRETQYF.

CDR3 residues: CASSKHRENEQFF. CDR3 DNA sequence: TGTGCCAGCAGCAAGCACAGGGAGAATGAGCAGTTCTTC. The chain has TRBV7-9 and TRBJ2-1; a possible D gene is TRBD1 (6 bases). CDR3 size: 13 residues. V shed 5 bases and J shed 7 bases, with 12 bases lying between them. CDR1 is SEHNR, CDR2 FQNEAQ, per germline (reference sequence).

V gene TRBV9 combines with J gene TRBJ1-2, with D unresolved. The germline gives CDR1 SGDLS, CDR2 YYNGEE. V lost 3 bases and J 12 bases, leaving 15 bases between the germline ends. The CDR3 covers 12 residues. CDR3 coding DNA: TGTGCCAGCAGCGGGAATGGAGGTCTCAACACCTTC. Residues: CASSGNGGLNTF.

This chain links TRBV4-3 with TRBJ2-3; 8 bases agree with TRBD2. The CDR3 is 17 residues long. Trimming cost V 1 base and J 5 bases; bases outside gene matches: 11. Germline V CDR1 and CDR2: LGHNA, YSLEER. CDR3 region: CASSQGGGRPHLDTQYF. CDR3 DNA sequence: TGCGCCAGCAGCCAAGGGGGCGGGAGGCCCCATTTAGATACGCAGTATTTT.

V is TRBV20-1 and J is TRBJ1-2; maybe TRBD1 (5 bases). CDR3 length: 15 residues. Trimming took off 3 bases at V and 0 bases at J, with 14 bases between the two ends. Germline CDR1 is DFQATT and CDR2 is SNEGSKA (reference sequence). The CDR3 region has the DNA TGCAGTGCTAGCGGGGGACTCTTGACTAACTATGGCTACACCTTC. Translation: CSASGGLLTNYGYTF.

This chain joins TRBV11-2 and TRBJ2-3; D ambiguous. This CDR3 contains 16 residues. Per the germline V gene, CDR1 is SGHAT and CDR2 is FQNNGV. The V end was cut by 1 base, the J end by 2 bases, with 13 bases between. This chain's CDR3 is CASSLGSDQTTDTQYF. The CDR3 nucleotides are TGTGCCAGCAGCTTAGGGTCAGACCAGACCACAGATACGCAGTATTTT. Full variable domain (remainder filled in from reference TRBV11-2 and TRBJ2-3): EAGVAQSPRYKIIEKRQSVAFWCNPISGHATLYWYQQILGQGPKLLIQFQNNGVVDDSQLPKDRFSAERLKGVDSTLKIQPAKLEDSAVYLCASSLGSDQTTDTQYFGPGTRLTVL.

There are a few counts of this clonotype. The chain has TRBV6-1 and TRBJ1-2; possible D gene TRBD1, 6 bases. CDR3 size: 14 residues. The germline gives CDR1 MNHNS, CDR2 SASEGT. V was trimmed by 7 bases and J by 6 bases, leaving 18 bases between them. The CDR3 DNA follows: TGTGCCAGCACCCGACCGGGGGCGATTGATGGCTACACCTTC. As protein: CASTRPGAIDGYTF.

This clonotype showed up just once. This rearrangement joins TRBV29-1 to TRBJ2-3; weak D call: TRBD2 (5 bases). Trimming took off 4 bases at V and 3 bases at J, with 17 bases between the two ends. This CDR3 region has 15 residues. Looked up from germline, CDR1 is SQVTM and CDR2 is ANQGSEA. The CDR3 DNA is TGCAGCGTTGTTCGCGCCCTCGGAGGAACAGATACGCAGTATTTT. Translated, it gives CSVVRALGGTDTQYF.